This TCR beta chain is drawn from a study of blood T cell repertoires in COVID-19. Background on the study: Sites across the United States, Italy and Spain contributed samples from acute and convalescent COVID-19. In each case, the material was cDNA or gDNA derived from T cells, B-cell-depleted T cells, or PBMCs.

Trimming shortened V by 5 bases and J by 2 bases, and 16 bases separated the two germline ends. The V gene's germline CDR1 is SGHTA and CDR2 FQGNSA. The CDR3 spans 15 residues. Authors' processing steps: Estimates of nucleated cell counts were drawn from the amplification of reference gene primers. This table comes from immunoSEQ multiplex PCR, and its TCRdb copy is limited to in-frame clones, with some not included. That table is the source of V, J and clone size, and D and trimming were worked out from the DNA. Among 200,000 to 250,000 clones, 65% to 85% were seen once, and the ten largest hold 0.95% to 1.5%. Seattle's enrolled individuals joined amid active infection and were then monitored longitudinally.

The sequence was collected from a woman aged 25 to 45 with COVID-19, enrolled during active disease. The sample comprised peripheral blood. The chain combines TRBV7-2 with TRBJ2-7; maybe TRBD2 (6 bases). The CDR3 nucleotides read TGTGCCAGCAGCGCCTCCGGGACTGGGACCTACGAGCAGTACTTC. It codes for CASSASGTGTYEQYF.